This TCR beta chain comes out of a study of Graves' ophthalmopathy and Graves' hyperthyroidism (dated by TCRdb to 2017 to 2018). General notes on the study: Peripheral blood was collected at initial diagnosis, prior to any treatment. In about 6 hyperthyroidism patients, the T-cell repertoire of thyroid tissue was compared with the T-cell repertoire of blood. After sampling, hyperthyroidism patients received methimazole starting at 30 mg daily, and ophthalmopathy patients received high-dose intravenous methylprednisolone. To tell Graves' ophthalmopathy apart from Graves' hyperthyroidism, and to predict which patients would progress to ophthalmopathy, the study relied on TCR beta repertoire signatures. In total, 135 blood samples were TCR-sequenced: 40 to 45 ophthalmopathy, under 85 hyperthyroidism and some 17 hyperthyroidism-to-ophthalmopathy patients. To explore V-J signatures that distinguish ophthalmopathy from hyperthyroidism, a discovery set of roughly 98 patients was enrolled, made up of 40 to 45 with ophthalmopathy and 57 with stable hyperthyroidism. An independent validation cohort was composed of 18 hyperthyroidism patients and around 16 patients who later progressed from hyperthyroidism to ophthalmopathy. The approximately 100 discovery patients were randomly divided into training and test sets at a 7:3 ratio. Study-wide conclusions, independent of this receptor: In validation, the model predicted ophthalmopathy progression with about 71% sensitivity and roughly 72% specificity; around twelve predicted patients were CT-confirmed with GO in a median of around 6 months. No statistical method was used to predetermine the sample size, and group allocation was not hidden from the investigators. Ophthalmopathy was separated from stable hyperthyroidism by the 13-signature model with about 89% sensitivity and roughly 82% specificity in cross-validation and with 80%/75% in the test set. Most of the expanded thyroid clonotypes with a frequency above 0.001 were also detected in blood, and it was suggested that the thyroid immune response may be reflected by blood repertoires.

For repertoire sequencing, TCR beta CDR3 regions were amplified from RNA transcripts. A first-round RT-PCR used HTBI primers with the Qiagen OneStep RT-PCR kit, followed by a second-round multiplex PCR, size selection and purification. The libraries underwent paired-end sequencing with 100 bp reads on an Illumina HiSeq2000. On the study's bioinformatics: Reads were processed with SOAPnuke, discarding reads with adapters, uncalled bases, mean Phred below 15, or no exact constant-primer or identifier match. COPE v1.2.5 was used to merge the high-quality paired reads. Clonotypes were defined as unique nucleotide sequences and were aligned to IMGT TRB V, D and J references using MiTCR v1.1. The analysis was limited to V-J combinations with a frequency above 0.0001, which together covered approximately 99% of repertoires. For each V-J combination, a TCR clonal expansion and chaos score was defined as F50 clonal expansion divided by the chaos observed in the TCRdist matrix. Features were reduced by Welch's t-statistics and random forest to approximately 13 V-J combinations, which fed a naive Bayes classifier. Thyroid-blood repertoire similarity was quantified with the Morisita-Horn index. Using fastp trimming at Q25 and MiXCR clonotype assembly, TCRdb reanalyzed the public sequencing data and kept in-frame beta chains. Here each entry gathers all rows of one CDR3 protein and keeps the most common genes and DNA. The V and J calls and clone size come from TCRdb's table, not from the authors' own analysis. For this sample the table gives roughly 410,000 distinct CDR3 sequences, of which just over 15% were detected only once. Jointly, the top ten make up roughly 7% of the sample.

This clonotype has at least ten counts. It has no known antigen specificity. No base quality information exists; no much larger clone differs at one position. Hyperthyroidism was defined as stable when no progression to ophthalmopathy occurred within 18 months of follow-up. Patients with hyperthyroidism were aged 18 to 65 years, had been newly diagnosed, and had a disease duration of less than 2 months. Patients were excluded if they had other autoimmune diseases, uncontrolled infections, pregnancy or lactation. Diagnosis relied on clinical symptoms, serum thyroxine, TRAb, thyroid ultrasound and orbital computed tomography. PBMCs were isolated from approximately 10 ml of fresh peripheral blood by Ficoll-Paque density gradient centrifugation. Trizol reagent was used to extract the total RNA, and its quality was then checked on an Agilent 2100 Bioanalyzer. The CDR3 runs 15 residues from the cysteine to the phenylalanine. Only CDR3 DNA is held: 45 bases, read in frame from base 1. V and J lose 3 bases and 3 bases, and a span of 11 bases separates them. CDR1 and CDR2 (LNHDA, SQIVND) derive from the germline V gene (reference sequence).

The sequencing sample was made of peripheral blood. This chain joins TRBV19 to TRBJ2-2; no D gene can be assigned with confidence. This sequence was found in a woman younger than 30 with stable Graves' hyperthyroidism. Donor details come from another sample of the same person, matched by shared clones. Here the CDR3 is given as CASSIGTAYTGELFF. Here is the DNA: TGTGCCAGTAGTATTGGAACAGCTTACACCGGGGAGCTGTTTTTT.